This is a list of T cell receptor beta chains from one sample in a study of control samples from healthy donors and cancer patients. Profiling relied on immunoSEQ multiplex PCR, and the TCRdb table lists in-frame clones only, not all of them. The repertoire consists of some 220,000 clones, with around 94% occurring once and the leading ten covering approximately 1.5%. Sequenced input: blood. The receptors come from a man aged 50 to 60 in good health. CDR3s include the opening cysteine and the closing phenylalanine or tryptophan. D genes are given only for firm matches. Clone size appears in some rows only: once, few, many, or a class for an expanded clone.

V gene	J gene	D gene	clone size	CDR3 DNA	CDR3 protein
TRBV6-1	TRBJ1-3	-	-	TGTGCCAGCAGTGAGGTCGGAAACACCATATATTTT	CASSEVGNTIYF
TRBV28	TRBJ2-5	TRBD1	-	TGTGCCAGCAGCCGGGGACAGGGGGAGGGGGAGACCCAGTACTTC	CASSRGQGEGETQYF
TRBV6-5	TRBJ2-2	-	-	TGTGCCGCTAAACGGGATTTTAACACCGGGGAGCTGTTTTTT	CAAKRDFNTGELFF
TRBV6-5	TRBJ1-1	-	-	TGTGCCAGCAGTTTAAAACTACTGAACACTGAAGCTTTCTTT	CASSLKLLNTEAFF
TRBV29-1	TRBJ2-3	-	-	TGCAGCGTTGACGGTGGTACGCAGTATTTT	CSVDGGTQYF
TRBV15	TRBJ1-2	-	-	TGTGCCACCAGCATGTCCGGGGGGAGGGTCTATGGCTACACCTTC	CATSMSGGRVYGYTF
TRBV7-9	TRBJ1-6	-	-	TGTGCCAGCAGCCCCATTCGGGCTTTCGGGGGATCACCCCTCCACTTT	CASSPIRAFGGSPLHF
TRBV11-2	TRBJ1-3	-	-	TGTGCCAGCAGCTTAAGGATAAACCCTCATCTAAACACCATATATTTT	CASSLRINPHLNTIYF
TRBV10-3	TRBJ2-3	-	-	TGTGCCATCAGTGAGTCTGGGCCAGGGCGCACAGATACGCAGTATTTT	CAISESGPGRTDTQYF
TRBV9	TRBJ1-1	-	-	TGTGCCAGCAGCGTACAAGGAAACACTGAAGCTTTCTTT	CASSVQGNTEAFF
TRBV19	TRBJ2-7	TRBD1	-	TGTGCCAGTAGTACACAGGGGAGACCCTCCTACGAGCAGTACTTC	CASSTQGRPSYEQYF
TRBV18	TRBJ2-5	-	-	TGTGCCAGCTCACCACCGCCGACACCGGGCGGGGAGACCCAGTACTTC	CASSPPPTPGGETQYF
TRBV11-3	TRBJ2-3	-	-	TGTGCCAGCAGCCTACCCTCATCGAAAGATACGCAGTATTTT	CASSLPSSKDTQYF
TRBV4-1	TRBJ1-1	-	-	TGCGCCAGCAGCCAATGGACCTCAGGGGTGGGTGAAGCTTTCTTT	CASSQWTSGVGEAFF
TRBV2	TRBJ1-5	-	-	TGTGCCAGCGAGGACGGTCATAGCAATCAGCCCCAGCATTTT	CASEDGHSNQPQHF
TRBV6-2/TRBV6-3	TRBJ2-3	TRBD2	once	TGTGCCAGCAGTTTGTATCTAGCGGGGGAAGGATATACGCAGTATTTT	CASSLYLAGEGYTQYF
TRBV6-2/TRBV6-3	TRBJ2-7	TRBD1	few	TGTGCCAGCAGCACTTGGGGGCAGGGGGCGAGTTACGAGCAGTACTTC	CASSTWGQGASYEQYF
TRBV18	TRBJ2-1	TRBD2	-	TGTGCCAGCCGCACGGGGACTAGCGGGGGCCCTTGGTCCTACAATGAGCAGTTCTTC	CASRTGTSGGPWSYNEQFF
TRBV28	TRBJ1-1	TRBD1	-	TGTGCCAGCCCCCCTCTCGGACAGGGGGAAGAAGCTTTCTTT	CASPPLGQGEEAFF
TRBV15	TRBJ2-3	-	-	TGTGCCACCAGCAGAGATAATAAAGATACGCAGTATTTT	CATSRDNKDTQYF
TRBV3-1/TRBV3-2	TRBJ1-1	-	-	TGTGCCAGCAGCCAGACAGATATAGGAGAAGCTGAAGCTTTCTTT	CASSQTDIGEAEAFF
TRBV15	TRBJ2-2	TRBD2	once	TGTGCCACCAGCAGAGACCAGACTAGCGGGAGCCTCGGGGAGCTGTTTTTT	CATSRDQTSGSLGELFF
TRBV23-1	TRBJ1-1	-	-	TGCGCCAGCAGTCAATTATTACTGGATCACACTTTTAACACTGAAGCTTTCTTT	CASSQLLLDHTFNTEAFF
TRBV2	TRBJ1-2	-	-	TGTGCCAGCAGCTTCAGGGAGGGGAAATCGGGCTACACCTTC	CASSFREGKSGYTF
TRBV4-3	TRBJ1-1	TRBD1	-	TGCGCCAGCAGCCAAACAAAACAGGGGGCGCAAGCTTTCTTT	CASSQTKQGAQAFF
TRBV9	TRBJ2-1	TRBD1	-	TGTGCCAGCAGCCCATCCACTTTCGGGACAGCCTACAATGAGCAGTTCTTC	CASSPSTFGTAYNEQFF
TRBV2	TRBJ1-2	-	-	TGTGCCAGCCTTCTCAGGGCAAACTATGGCTACACCTTC	CASLLRANYGYTF
TRBV6-1	TRBJ1-6	-	once	TGTGCCAGCAGTGAAAGGTCACCCCTCCACTTT	CASSERSPLHF
TRBV7-9	TRBJ1-4	-	-	TGTGCCAGCAGCCCCCGTCGCGAGAGTGAAAAACTGTTTTTT	CASSPRRESEKLFF
TRBV6-1	TRBJ1-5	-	-	TGTGCCAGCAGTGAGGGGGGACATCGCGATCAGCCCCAGCATTTT	CASSEGGHRDQPQHF
TRBV9	TRBJ1-2	TRBD1	-	TGTGCCAGCAGCGTAGCAGGCGGCAGGGGGGTTGGCTACACCTTC	CASSVAGGRGVGYTF
TRBV3-1/TRBV3-2	TRBJ1-1	-	-	TGTGCCAGCAGCCAAGATCCAGGTTTAAACACTGAAGCTTTCTTT	CASSQDPGLNTEAFF
TRBV5-1	TRBJ1-4	TRBD1	-	TGCGCCAGCAGCTGGAGAGGGACAGGGAATGAAAAACTGTTTTTT	CASSWRGTGNEKLFF
TRBV7-2	TRBJ2-5	-	-	TGTGCCAGCAGCCCTAGAGAGACCCAGTACTTC	CASSPRETQYF
TRBV12-3/TRBV12-4	TRBJ2-1	-	-	TGTGCCAGCAGTCCAGCAGGTGGGTTAGAATGGCTCTTC	CASSPAGGLEWLF
TRBV7-9	TRBJ2-2	-	once	TGTGCCAGCAGTTTGTACGGGGGCAAGAACACCGGGGAGCTGTTTTTT	CASSLYGGKNTGELFF
TRBV6-1	TRBJ1-1	-	-	TGTGCCAGCAGTGATCAGGGCCTTAACACTGAAGCTTTCTTT	CASSDQGLNTEAFF
TRBV6-5	TRBJ1-6	TRBD1	-	TGTGCCAGCAGTTCCGGGACAGGGAATTCACCCCTCCACTTT	CASSSGTGNSPLHF
TRBV15	TRBJ1-1	-	-	TGTGCCACCAGCAGAGGACGCGGCCAGTGGGGTGAAGCTTTCTTT	CATSRGRGQWGEAFF
TRBV4-1	TRBJ1-3	-	-	TGCGCCAGCAGCCAACTCTCCCTGGGCGGAAACACCATATATTTT	CASSQLSLGGNTIYF
TRBV9	TRBJ2-3	-	-	TGTGCCAGCAGCGGATGGGGGGGCAGGGCCGTGGCAGATACGCAGTATTTT	CASSGWGGRAVADTQYF
TRBV18	TRBJ1-1	-	-	TGTGCCAGCTCACCACTTAGGCAGTCGAACACTGAAGCTTTCTTT	CASSPLRQSNTEAFF
TRBV29-1	TRBJ2-7	-	-	TGCAGCGTTGGCAGGGCCCCCTACGAGCAGTACTTC	CSVGRAPYEQYF
TRBV6-6	TRBJ1-5	-	-	TGTGCCACCCAGGCCGGGGATAGCAATCAGCCCCAGCATTTT	CATQAGDSNQPQHF
TRBV5-8	TRBJ1-6	-	-	TGTGCCAGCAGCTTCGGACGGACCTATAATTCACCCCTCCACTTT	CASSFGRTYNSPLHF
TRBV4-2	TRBJ2-2	TRBD2	-	TGTGCCAGCAGCCAAGATCGGGGAACGACGAGCGGGGGGGCCGGGGAGCTGTTTTTT	CASSQDRGTTSGGAGELFF
TRBV15	TRBJ2-3	TRBD2	-	TGTGCCACCAGGGCGGGGGGGCCCCCAGATACGCAGTATTTT	CATRAGGPPDTQYF
TRBV18	TRBJ1-1	TRBD1	-	TGTGCCAGCGAATCAGGGGGCTTGGAAGCTTTCTTT	CASESGGLEAFF
TRBV18	TRBJ2-3	-	-	TGTGCCAGCTCACCACCAGGTGTCACAGATACGCAGTATTTT	CASSPPGVTDTQYF
TRBV7-2	TRBJ2-7	TRBD1	-	TGTGCCAGCAGCTTAGCTGGGACAGGGGTATACGAGCAGTACTTC	CASSLAGTGVYEQYF
TRBV5-4	TRBJ1-1	-	-	TGTGCCAGCAGCGTGGACACCCCTAGGGAAGCTTTCTTT	CASSVDTPREAFF
TRBV15	TRBJ1-3	-	-	TGTGCCACCAGCAGAGGGGGGGACTCTGGAAACACCATATATTTT	CATSRGGDSGNTIYF
TRBV10-1	TRBJ1-1	-	once	TGCGCCAGCAGTGAGTCCGAAGAATGGCAGGAAATCCCTGAAGCTTTCTTT	CASSESEEWQEIPEAFF
TRBV18	TRBJ1-2	-	few	TGTGCCAGCTCACTTACAGGGTATGATGGCTACACCTTC	CASSLTGYDGYTF
TRBV5-1	TRBJ1-2	-	-	TGCGCCAGCAGCCCGACGGATCTCGGGGGCTACACCTTC	CASSPTDLGGYTF
TRBV24-1	TRBJ2-2	TRBD2	-	TGTGCCACCAGCGACTGGACTAGCGGGGGGAGCGGGGAGCTGTTTTTT	CATSDWTSGGSGELFF
TRBV7-9	TRBJ2-7	TRBD1	-	TGTGCCAGCAGCTCTCCCGGGACAGTAACCTACGAGCAGTACTTC	CASSSPGTVTYEQYF